The 9 T cell receptor beta chains given below trace back to one sample, sequenced in a study of blood T cell repertoires in COVID-19. Generated by immunoSEQ multiplex PCR, the TCRdb table keeps only in-frame clones and is missing some. The sample contains about 29,000 clones, around 92% of which appear only once. The sample comprised peripheral blood. The source is a human donor in a cohort sampled during active COVID-19.

The chain employs TRBV5-4 and TRBJ2-5; 7 bases are a match to TRBD2. From germline, CDR1 is SGHNT and CDR2 YYREEE (reference sequence). V gave up 4 bases and J gave up 3 bases; unmatched junction bases: 6. The CDR3 extends over 14 amino acids. The CDR3 coding sequence is TGTGCCAGCAGCGCCCCGGGGAGGGAAGAGACCCAGTACTTC. Amino acid sequence: CASSAPGREETQYF.

The V call is TRBV19, the J call TRBJ1-1, with a tentative D call TRBD1 (5 bases). Germline loops: CDR1 LNHDA, CDR2 SQIVND (reference sequence). The ends were cut back, 3 bases at V and 0 bases at J, with 8 bases in the middle. CDR3 length equals 14 residues. The CDR3 bases are TGTGCCAGTAGTATCTGGGGGGTGAACACTGAAGCTTTCTTT. This sequence encodes CASSIWGVNTEAFF.

V gene TRBV28 combines with J gene TRBJ1-4; 7 bases align to TRBD1. This CDR3 has 15 amino acids. CDR1 is MDHEN and CDR2 is SYDVKM in the germline V gene. V trimming: 8 bases; J trimming: 7 bases; junction bases outside the gene matches: 13. The CDR3 nucleotides read TGTGCCAGCTCGGGAAGACAGGGATCGGGTGAAAAACTGTTTTTT. Residues: CASSGRQGSGEKLFF.

The rearrangement joins TRBV19 to TRBJ2-7, with a tentative D call TRBD1 (6 bases). Trimming shortened V by 4 bases and J by 0 bases, and 13 bases separated the two germline ends. From germline, CDR1 is LNHDA and CDR2 SQIVND (reference sequence). The CDR3 consists of 15 residues. As DNA, the CDR3 is TGTGCCAGTAGTAACCCGGACAGCCTCTCCTACGAGCAGTACTTC. This gives the protein CASSNPDSLSYEQYF.

This chain uses TRBV5-6 with TRBJ1-5; D not certain. The CDR3 extends over 19 amino acids. V was pared by 0 bases and J by 4 bases, with 23 bases between. Germline assignment: CDR1 SGHDT and CDR2 YYEEEE. CDR3 protein: CASSLGPEGRVFRNQPQHF. The CDR3 coding sequence is TGTGCCAGCAGCTTGGGGCCCGAGGGCCGAGTGTTTCGGAATCAGCCCCAGCATTTT.

The rearrangement links TRBV11-2 to TRBJ2-1; 11 bases match TRBD2. Germline values: CDR1 SGHAT, CDR2 FQNNGV. J gave up 5 bases and V 5 bases, and 2 bases lay outside the gene matches. The CDR3 length is 14 residues. The CDR3 sequence: CASSVGLADNEQFF. The DNA for the CDR3 is TGTGCCAGCAGCGTGGGACTAGCGGACAATGAGCAGTTCTTC.

V is TRBV4-1 and J is TRBJ1-1; D ambiguous. The V end lost 0 bases, the J end lost 7 bases, and 9 bases lay between the germline ends. CDR3 length: 13 residues. Germline CDR1 is MGHRA and CDR2 is YSYEKL. The CDR3 loop reads CASSQDAPDEAFF. The CDR3 DNA reads as TGCGCCAGCAGCCAAGATGCGCCCGATGAAGCTTTCTTT.

This clone was counted once. The rearrangement joins TRBV4-1 to TRBJ2-1, with TRBD2 matching over 12 bases. Germline trimming cut 3 bases from V and 5 bases from J; bases unmatched to any gene: 5. Germline V CDR1 and CDR2: MGHRA, YSYEKL. This CDR3 region has 16 residues. Written as DNA, the CDR3 is TGCGCCAGCAGCCAGTCGCTAGCGGGGGGGAACAATGAGCAGTTCTTC. Translating gives CASSQSLAGGNNEQFF.

This clone came up a few times. This chain uses TRBV5-4 with TRBJ1-6; 9 bases are shared with TRBD1. The CDR3 loop spans 14 amino acids. Germline CDR1 SGHNT, CDR2 YYREEE (reference sequence). The trim removed 0 bases at V and 10 bases at J, leaving 2 bases unmatched. CDR3: CASSLGDRESPLHF. The CDR3 DNA reads TGTGCCAGCAGCTTGGGGGACAGGGAATCACCCCTCCACTTT.